These 12 T cell receptor beta chains were sequenced from one sample in a study of spatial heterogeneity in lung cancer (dated 2019 in TCRdb). This specimen's time point label, per the study, means: sample taken at primary tumor resection. Whole RNA extracted from tumor and nontumor lung tissue, or from cryopreserved PBMC samples, was used for TCR sequencing without cell sorting. The library was made by 5' RACE. Data came from a NextSeq 500. Through fastp at Q25 and MiXCR, TCRdb rebuilt clones from the public reads, retaining in-frame beta chains. Records with the same CDR3 protein are collapsed into one entry carrying the most frequent genes and DNA. The table for this sample lists under 100,000 distinct CDR3 sequences; approximately 8.6% of them were counted only once. Of the sample, less than 9% is held by the ten largest clones. Specimen: PBMCs, collected at surgery. The origin of the receptors is a male donor with early-stage non-small cell lung cancer.

At least ten counts were recorded for this clonotype. The J gene is TRBJ1-5, the V gene TRBV20-1; 7 bases map to TRBD1. V gave up 4 bases and J gave up 3 bases; unmatched junction bases: 6. This CDR3 contains 14 residues. Germline lookup yields CDR1 DFQATT and CDR2 SNEGSKA (reference sequence). For the CDR3, the DNA is TGCAGTGCTAAGAACAGGGGAGTCAATCAGCCCCAGCATTTT. It translates to CSAKNRGVNQPQHF.

The chain is built from TRBV5-5 and TRBJ1-1; TRBD1 matches at 10 bases. The germline gives CDR1 SGHKS, CDR2 YYEKEE (reference sequence). The trim removed 3 bases at V and 0 bases at J, leaving 5 bases unmatched. The CDR3 is made up of 16 amino acids. The CDR3 bases are TGTGCCAGCAGCTGGGGACAGGGGAAGATGAACACTGAAGCTTTCTTT. Protein sequence: CASSWGQGKMNTEAFF. Using reference TRBV5-5 and TRBJ1-1 for the parts outside the CDR3, the full variable domain is DAGVTQSPTHLIKTRGQQVTLRCSPISGHKSVSWYQQVLGQGPQFIFQYYEKEERGRGNFPDRFSARQFPNYSSELNVNALLLGDSALYLCASSWGQGKMNTEAFFGQGTRLTVV.

The V and J genes are TRBV20-1 and TRBJ2-1; no firm D call. CDR1 is DFQATT, CDR2 SNEGSKA, per germline (reference sequence). The CDR3 runs to 12 residues. Trimming pared 4 bases from V and 9 bases from J, leaving 13 bases between. For the CDR3, the DNA is TGCAGTGCTAAACCGGCTTCCCCTGAGCAGTTCTTC. It is translated as CSAKPASPEQFF.

Only a few counts were recorded for this clonotype. This rearrangement joins TRBV5-4 to TRBJ2-3; perhaps TRBD1 as D (5 bases). Germline V CDR1 and CDR2: SGHNT, YYREEE (reference sequence). CDR3 length: 13 residues. V gave up 4 bases and J gave up 1 base, with 7 bases separating them. CDR3 sequence (DNA): TGTGCCAGCAGCCAGACAGGCACAGATACGCAGTATTTT. Its translation is CASSQTGTDTQYF. Full variable domain (rest looked up from reference TRBV5-4 and TRBJ2-3): ETGVTQSPTHLIKTRGQQVTLRCSSQSGHNTVSWYQQALGQGPQFIFQYYREEENGRGNFPPRFSGLQFPNYSSELNVNALELDDSALYLCASSQTGTDTQYFGPGTRLTVL.

The chain employs TRBV29-1 and TRBJ2-5; D is unresolved. V was pared by 3 bases and J by 4 bases, with 6 bases between. This CDR3 comprises 11 residues. CDR1 and CDR2 (germline): SQVTM, ANQGSEA. The CDR3 is CSVETAETQYF. The CDR3 bases are TGCAGCGTTGAGACTGCAGAGACCCAGTACTTC.

This clonotype was seen a handful of times. This chain links TRBV2 with TRBJ2-2, with D hard to call. V was pared by 5 bases and J by 5 bases, with 9 bases between. This CDR3 has 13 residues. Per germline, CDR1 SNHLY and CDR2 FYNNEI. In DNA form, the CDR3 reads TGTGCCAGCAGTCTGTATGGAACCGGGGAGCTGTTTTTT. Translation: CASSLYGTGELFF. The full variable domain, completed using reference TRBV2 and TRBJ2-2, is EPEVTQTPSHQVTQMGQEVILRCVPISNHLYFYWYRQILGQKVEFLVSFYNNEISEKSEIFDDQFSVERPDGSNFTLKIRSTKLEDSAMYFCASSLYGTGELFFGEGSRLTVL.

Ten or more counts support this clonotype. V and J are TRBV2 and TRBJ1-1, with D tentatively TRBD1 (6 bases). The CDR3 runs to 14 residues. Germline V gene lookup returns CDR1 SNHLY and CDR2 FYNNEI. The V end lost 4 bases, the J end lost 2 bases, and 11 bases lay between the germline ends. CDR3 region: CASSGGRGNTEAFF. The DNA for the CDR3 is TGTGCCAGCAGTGGGGGCAGGGGCAACACTGAAGCTTTCTTT.

This clonotype was seen repeatedly, ten times or more. This chain joins TRBV10-2 and TRBJ2-3; 11 bases map to TRBD2. The CDR3 runs 15 residues. Unmatched junction bases numbered 7, after V lost 6 bases and J lost 5 bases. Per germline, CDR1 WSHSY and CDR2 SAAADI. CDR3 bases: TGCGCCAGCAGGTTAGCGGGAGGGCCCGGAGATACGCAGTATTTT. Translating gives CASRLAGGPGDTQYF.

This clonotype was seen repeatedly, ten times or more. The chain employs TRBV5-1 and TRBJ1-1, with 7 bases lining up with TRBD1. Trimming removed 5 bases from V and 1 base from J; junction bases left unmatched: 8. Germline V gene sequence: CDR1 SGHRS, CDR2 YFSETQ. The CDR3 covers 15 residues. The CDR3 nucleotides read TGCGCCAGCAGACCCACCGGGACAGCGAACACTGAAGCTTTCTTT. It codes for CASRPTGTANTEAFF.

The chain couples TRBV14 to TRBJ1-2; TRBD1 might be the D (6 bases). Trimming removed 5 bases from V and 0 bases from J, with 10 bases in between. CDR1 is SGHDN, CDR2 FVKESK, per germline. There are 14 residues in the CDR3. CDR3 DNA sequence: TGTGCCAGCAGCGCGGACAGAGCTAACTATGGCTACACCTTC. It translates to CASSADRANYGYTF.

This clonotype was detected ten times or more. This chain joins TRBV29-1 and TRBJ1-1, with TRBD1 as a possible D gene (5 bases). Germline V CDR1 and CDR2: SQVTM, ANQGSEA. This CDR3 region has 12 residues. The V end was cut by 3 bases, the J end by 3 bases, with 8 bases between. DNA for the CDR3: TGCAGCGTTGATTGGGGGGACACTGAAGCTTTCTTT. Protein: CSVDWGDTEAFF. The complete variable domain, with remaining parts taken from reference TRBV29-1 and TRBJ1-1, reads SAVISQKPSRDICQRGTSLTIQCQVDSQVTMMFWYRQQPGQSLTLIATANQGSEATYESGFVIDKFPISRPNLTFSTLTVSNMSPEDSSIYLCSVDWGDTEAFFGQGTRLTVV.

V usage is TRBV30 and J usage is TRBJ2-7, with 8 bases fitting TRBD2. Germline V gene data show CDR1 as GTSNPN and CDR2 as SVGIG (reference sequence). The CDR3 length is 15 residues. The V gene end was trimmed by 2 bases and the J gene end by 6 bases; junction bases not matched to a gene: 12. The CDR3 reads CAWSPLGGGRSEQYF. The CDR3 DNA is TGTGCCTGGAGTCCTCTTGGCGGGGGGCGGAGCGAGCAGTACTTC.